A single T cell receptor beta chain is shown here with its context. Per the study methods: Amplification of reference gene primers provided the estimated nucleated cell counts. Clones were sequenced by immunoSEQ multiplex PCR, and TCRdb holds only the in-frame ones, with some missing. V and J calls and clone size follow that table, whereas D and trimming were derived from the DNA. The sample records roughly 180,000 clones, approximately 82% being singletons. This sample is part of a study of blood T cell repertoires in COVID-19. Germline CDR1 reads SGDLS; CDR2 reads YYNGEE. V dropped 0 bases and J dropped 2; count of bases not matched to a gene: 5. There are 16 residues in the CDR3.

The clonotype was recovered from a man in his fifties or sixties who had recovered from COVID-19. The sequenced sample consisted of PBMCs or T cells enriched from blood (not recorded which). This chain connects TRBV9 to TRBJ2-7, with 10 positions matching TRBD2. Here the CDR3 DNA reads TGTGCCAGCAGCGTAGGCGTGAGCGGGGGGGCCTACGAGCAGTACTTC. Protein sequence: CASSVGVSGGAYEQYF.